These T cell receptor beta chains were read from a single sample in a study of technical replicates of blood from a few donors. The protocol was immunoSEQ multiplex PCR, while the TCRdb copy is restricted to in-frame clones and leaves out a portion. The data contain fewer than 95,000 clones, 91% of them seen just once; the ten biggest clones take up approximately 0.25%. The sample taken for sequencing was T cells isolated from PBMCs. The receptors here all came from a human donor in good health. Each CDR3 is given with its conserved first and last residue. D genes are given only for firm matches. Size is stated for part of the rows, as once, few or many counts, or as a class when the clone is expanded.

j_gene: TRBJ2-5
d_gene: NA
v_gene: TRBV11-3
abundance: NA
CDR3aa: CASSLDRVGETQYF
CDR3nt: TGTGCCAGCAGCTTAGACAGGGTCGGGGAGACCCAGTACTTC

j_gene: TRBJ2-1
d_gene: TRBD2
v_gene: TRBV2
abundance: few
CDR3aa: CASRGLAGGNEQFF
CDR3nt: TGTGCCAGCAGGGGACTAGCGGGGGGCAATGAGCAGTTCTTC

j_gene: TRBJ1-3
d_gene: NA
v_gene: TRBV10-3
abundance: NA
CDR3aa: CAISESQGVGSSGNTIYF
CDR3nt: TGTGCCATCAGTGAGTCACAGGGTGTTGGTTCCTCTGGAAACACCATATATTTT

j_gene: TRBJ1-1
d_gene: NA
v_gene: TRBV11-3
abundance: few
CDR3aa: CASSLNFGEKAFF
CDR3nt: TGTGCCAGCAGCTTAAATTTTGGGGAGAAAGCTTTCTTT

j_gene: TRBJ1-5
d_gene: NA
v_gene: TRBV4-2
abundance: few
CDR3aa: CASSRAGRDNQPQHF
CDR3nt: TGTGCCAGCAGCCGGGCAGGGAGGGACAATCAGCCCCAGCATTTT

j_gene: TRBJ1-6
d_gene: NA
v_gene: TRBV18
abundance: once
CDR3aa: CASSPSDTGPFSLHF
CDR3nt: TGTGCCAGCTCACCGTCGGACACAGGGCCGTTCTCCCTCCACTTT

j_gene: TRBJ2-2
d_gene: TRBD2
v_gene: TRBV5-1
abundance: NA
CDR3aa: CASSSGTSGSRGAGELFF
CDR3nt: TGCGCCAGCAGCTCCGGGACTAGCGGCTCAAGGGGTGCCGGGGAGCTGTTTTTT

j_gene: TRBJ1-2
d_gene: NA
v_gene: TRBV29-1
abundance: NA
CDR3aa: CSVEEFRGGGGYTF
CDR3nt: TGCAGCGTTGAAGAATTTCGAGGGGGGGGTGGCTACACCTTC

j_gene: TRBJ2-7
d_gene: NA
v_gene: TRBV9
abundance: few
CDR3aa: CASSVEGGIGEQYF
CDR3nt: TGTGCCAGCAGCGTAGAGGGGGGGATAGGGGAGCAGTACTTC

j_gene: TRBJ2-6
d_gene: TRBD1
v_gene: TRBV11-3
abundance: NA
CDR3aa: CASSSPDRGRSGGANVLTF
CDR3nt: TGTGCCAGCAGCTCTCCGGACAGGGGGCGCTCAGGCGGGGCCAACGTCCTGACTTTC

j_gene: TRBJ1-1
d_gene: TRBD1
v_gene: TRBV4-2
abundance: NA
CDR3aa: CASSQVEQGMNTEAFF
CDR3nt: TGTGCCAGCAGCCAAGTGGAACAGGGGATGAACACTGAAGCTTTCTTT

j_gene: TRBJ1-1
d_gene: TRBD1
v_gene: TRBV7-2
abundance: NA
CDR3aa: CASSLQGEGTEAFF
CDR3nt: TGTGCCAGCAGTTTGCAGGGGGAAGGCACTGAAGCTTTCTTT

j_gene: TRBJ1-2
d_gene: NA
v_gene: TRBV5-6
abundance: NA
CDR3aa: CASSFGQVRGYTF
CDR3nt: TGTGCCAGCAGCTTTGGGCAGGTGCGAGGCTACACCTTC

j_gene: TRBJ2-5
d_gene: TRBD2
v_gene: TRBV11-3
abundance: NA
CDR3aa: CASSSAREGGETQYF
CDR3nt: TGTGCCAGCAGCTCGGCCCGGGAGGGGGGAGAGACCCAGTACTTC

j_gene: TRBJ2-2
d_gene: TRBD2
v_gene: TRBV12-5
abundance: NA
CDR3aa: CASGLVQGLAGPNTGELFF
CDR3nt: TGTGCTAGTGGTTTGGTTCAGGGACTAGCGGGACCGAACACCGGGGAGCTGTTTTTT

j_gene: TRBJ2-7
d_gene: NA
v_gene: TRBV5-1
abundance: NA
CDR3aa: CASSSRGWDEQYF
CDR3nt: TGCGCCAGCAGCTCCAGGGGCTGGGACGAGCAGTACTTC

j_gene: TRBJ1-2
d_gene: NA
v_gene: TRBV10-3
abundance: NA
CDR3aa: CAISEVGIYGYTF
CDR3nt: TGTGCCATCAGTGAAGTTGGTATCTACGGCTACACCTTC

j_gene: TRBJ1-2
d_gene: TRBD1
v_gene: TRBV4-1
abundance: NA
CDR3aa: CASSPTGLSWGYTF
CDR3nt: TGCGCCAGCAGCCCGACAGGGTTATCGTGGGGCTACACCTTC

j_gene: TRBJ2-3
d_gene: TRBD2
v_gene: TRBV11-3
abundance: once
CDR3aa: CASSSSLSGENTDTQYF
CDR3nt: TGTGCCAGCAGCTCGAGTCTTAGCGGGGAAAACACAGATACGCAGTATTTT

j_gene: TRBJ2-7
d_gene: NA
v_gene: TRBV13
abundance: once
CDR3aa: CASSPVGTPSYEQYF
CDR3nt: TGTGCCAGCAGCCCGGTAGGGACACCCTCCTACGAGCAGTACTTC

j_gene: TRBJ2-7
d_gene: TRBD2
v_gene: TRBV19
abundance: NA
CDR3aa: CASSSVAGGFYEQYF
CDR3nt: TGTGCCAGTAGTTCGGTAGCGGGGGGCTTCTACGAGCAGTACTTC

j_gene: TRBJ2-1
d_gene: TRBD2
v_gene: TRBV4-1
abundance: NA
CDR3aa: CASSLAGGSNEQFF
CDR3nt: TGCGCCAGCAGCCTAGCGGGAGGGTCGAATGAGCAGTTCTTC

j_gene: TRBJ2-1
d_gene: NA
v_gene: TRBV19
abundance: NA
CDR3aa: CASSQLGGGVYNEQFF
CDR3nt: TGTGCCAGTAGTCAACTAGGAGGGGGGGTTTACAATGAGCAGTTCTTC

j_gene: TRBJ1-5
d_gene: NA
v_gene: TRBV6-5
abundance: NA
CDR3aa: CASNNVAGGQPQHF
CDR3nt: TGTGCCAGCAATAATGTAGCCGGCGGGCAGCCCCAGCATTTT

j_gene: TRBJ2-3
d_gene: NA
v_gene: TRBV21-1
abundance: NA
CDR3aa: CASSKGTTAACTDTQYF
CDR3nt: TGTGCCAGCAGCAAAGGAACTACAGCGGCCTGCACAGATACGCAGTATTTT